Each of the 23 T cell receptor beta chains below was sequenced from the same sample in a study of Ad26.COV2.S vaccination and SARS-CoV-2 variants. Treatment in this sample: roughly 18 received Ad26.COV2.S at low or high dose, single or two shots; 5 received placebo; per-sample allocation not given. All samples were drawn on day 63, counting from the first vaccine or placebo injection. Libraries were prepared by immunoSEQ multiplex PCR; TCRdb keeps only in-frame clonotypes and omits some of them. The data contain hundreds of thousands of clones, 75% to 90% of them singletons. The sequenced sample was peripheral blood, obtained in a trial of Ad26.COV2.S vaccine versus placebo. These receptors were taken from a person aged 18 to 65 who received the Ad26.COV2.S COVID-19 vaccine or a placebo.

The rearrangement links TRBV27 to TRBJ2-7; 9 bases are shared with TRBD2. The CDR3 has 15 amino acids. The germline V gene has CDR1 MNHEY and CDR2 SMNVEV (reference sequence). With V trimmed by 3 bases and J by 6 bases, 9 bases remained unmatched. The DNA for the CDR3 is TGTGCCAGCAGTTTTTTAGGACTAGCGTCGGCCGAGCAGTACTTC. Protein: CASSFLGLASAEQYF.

A few counts support this clone. J is TRBJ1-5 and V is TRBV7-2; TRBD1 agrees at 8 bases. The CDR3 is 14 amino acids. The germline CDR1 and CDR2 sequences are SGHTA and FQGNSA. After removal of 5 bases from V and 7 bases from J, the junction contained 7 bases not matched to a gene. CDR3 protein: CASSLDRGSQPQHF. The CDR3 region has the DNA TGTGCCAGCAGCCTCGACAGGGGCAGCCAGCCCCAGCATTTT.

This clone appeared once. J is TRBJ2-5 and V is TRBV7-9, with unresolved D. Germline CDR1 and CDR2: SEHNR and FQNEAQ (reference sequence). The CDR3 has 15 amino acids. Trimming took 4 bases from V and 2 from J, leaving 14 bases between them. This CDR3 reads CASSYWSTRQETQYF. CDR3 nucleotides: TGTGCCAGCAGCTATTGGTCCACAAGGCAAGAGACCCAGTACTTC.

This clone was seen more than once but under ten times. The chain is built from TRBV7-2 and TRBJ1-2, with D possibly TRBD1 on 5 matching bases. From germline, CDR1 is SGHTA and CDR2 FQGNSA. The length of the CDR3 is 14 residues. The V end lost 4 bases, the J end lost 8 bases, and 17 bases lay between the germline ends. The CDR3 DNA reads as TGTGCCAGCAGCTCCCCGGACGGGCGGGGGGGCTACACCTTC. Amino acid sequence: CASSSPDGRGGYTF.

The chain links TRBV7-2 to TRBJ1-5, with D tentatively TRBD1 (5 bases). The CDR3 has 16 residues. Trimming left V 0 bases short and J 3 bases short, with 12 bases between. Germline assignment: CDR1 SGHTA and CDR2 FQGNSA. The CDR3: CASSLAGTGINQPQHF. CDR3 bases: TGTGCCAGCAGCTTAGCAGGGACGGGGATCAATCAGCCCCAGCATTTT.

The chain links TRBV19 to TRBJ1-1; the D is unclear. V gave up 3 bases and J gave up 11 bases, with 13 bases separating them. Germline CDR1 is LNHDA and CDR2 is SQIVND (reference sequence). This CDR3 has 12 residues. CDR3 DNA sequence: TGTGCCAGTAGTATCGGTCGCAATACGGCTTTCTTT. This encodes CASSIGRNTAFF.

This chain uses TRBV21-1 with TRBJ2-7; the D call TRBD2 from the table was never checked on the DNA. TRBV21-1 represents a pseudogene. The CDR3 consists of 19 residues. CDR3 protein: CASSKEGLPRDCLSYEQYF. The CDR3 nucleotides are TGTGCCAGCAGCAAGGAGGGGTTGCCCCGGGACTGTCTCTCCTACGAGCAGTACTTC.

This clone is a singleton in its sample. This rearrangement joins TRBV6-2 or TRBV6-3 to TRBJ1-2; possible D gene TRBD1, 5 bases. Trimming pared 6 bases from V and 4 bases from J, leaving 18 bases between. Germline assignment: CDR1 MNHEY and CDR2 SVGEGT. There are 15 residues in the CDR3. In DNA, the CDR3 is TGTGCCAGCAGCCAATCCCGCTTGGGGGGCTATGGCTACACCTTC. It is translated as CASSQSRLGGYGYTF.

This chain links TRBV7-5 with TRBJ2-5; no check of the table's D call, TRBD2, against the DNA was made. TRBV7-5 is annotated as a pseudogene. The CDR3 sequence is 15 residues long. The CDR3 loop is CVRSLGGPYQETQYF. DNA for the CDR3: TGTGTCAGAAGCTTAGGAGGGCCGTACCAAGAGACCCAGTACTTC.

The chain combines TRBV2 with TRBJ1-5; the D is unclear. The V gene lost 3 bases and the J gene lost 1 base, with 13 bases spanning the gap. Germline CDR1 SNHLY, CDR2 FYNNEI. The CDR3 has 16 residues. The CDR3 DNA reads TGTGCCAGCAGTGACTGGTCAGACTGGAGCAATCAGCCCCAGCATTTT. This sequence encodes CASSDWSDWSNQPQHF. The full variable domain, its missing parts supplied by reference TRBV2 and TRBJ1-5, is EPEVTQTPSHQVTQMGQEVILRCVPISNHLYFYWYRQILGQKVEFLVSFYNNEISEKSEIFDDQFSVERPDGSNFTLKIRSTKLEDSAMYFCASSDWSDWSNQPQHFGDGTRLSIL.

The chain is built from TRBV2 and TRBJ1-6; D gene unclear. V lost 2 bases, J lost 5 bases, and 4 bases lay in between. The germline V gene encodes CDR1 SNHLY and CDR2 FYNNEI. The CDR3 loop spans 13 amino acids. The CDR3 loop reads CASSEQNNSPLHF. The CDR3 DNA reads TGTGCCAGCAGTGAACAAAATAATTCACCCCTCCACTTT.

The J gene is TRBJ2-7, the V gene TRBV30, with TRBD1 as a possible D gene (6 bases). V lost 2 bases and J 3 bases, leaving 14 bases between the germline ends. The CDR3 has 14 residues. Germline values: CDR1 GTSNPN, CDR2 SVGIG (reference sequence). The CDR3 reads CAWSSDRFSYEQYF. The CDR3 DNA sequence: TGTGCCTGGAGTTCTGACAGGTTTAGCTACGAGCAGTACTTC. Together with reference TRBV30 and TRBJ2-7, the CDR3 gives the full variable domain: SQTIHQWPATLVQPVGSPLSLECTVEGTSNPNLYWYRQAAGRGLQLLFYSVGIGQISSEVPQNLSASRPQDRQFILSSKKLLLSDSGFYLCAWSSDRFSYEQYFGPGTRLTVT.

This chain joins TRBV5-4 and TRBJ2-4, with TRBD2 identical over 8 bases. Germline V gene data show CDR1 as SGHNT and CDR2 as YYREEE (reference sequence). V gave up 4 bases and J gave up 9 bases; unmatched junction bases: 9. The CDR3 covers 14 residues. This CDR3 is CASSGAGAGGIQYF. CDR3 coding DNA: TGTGCCAGCAGCGGAGCGGGGGCGGGAGGCATTCAGTACTTC.

The chain recombines TRBV19 with TRBJ1-2; 8 nucleotides line up with TRBD1. V was clipped by 5 bases and J by 4 bases; unmatched bases: 12. Germline V gives CDR1 LNHDA, CDR2 SQIVND (reference sequence). CDR3 length: 16 residues. DNA of the CDR3: TGTGCCAGTAGTCCAGGACAGGGAACCACCTTCTATGGCTACACCTTC. Its translation is CASSPGQGTTFYGYTF.

The chain combines TRBV28 with TRBJ1-2; 8 bases are shared with TRBD1. The CDR3 is 15 residues long. J gave up 8 bases and V 2 bases, and 10 bases lay outside the gene matches. Germline loops: CDR1 MDHEN, CDR2 SYDVKM. The CDR3 nucleotides are TGTGCCAGCAGTTTACAGCCAGGGGGCGGGAGGGGCTACACCTTC. The encoded protein is CASSLQPGGGRGYTF.

This chain connects TRBV28 to TRBJ1-1; 10 nucleotides align to TRBD1. V lost 6 bases and J lost 3; bases outside the gene matches: 4. The CDR3 totals 14 residues. Germline V lookup: CDR1 MDHEN, CDR2 SYDVKM. CDR3 nucleotides: TGTGCCAGCAGCCCGGGACAGGGGTACACTGAAGCTTTCTTT. This codes for CASSPGQGYTEAFF.

The gene calls are TRBV7-2 and TRBJ1-2, with a tentative D call TRBD1 (5 bases). The V gene lost 2 bases and the J gene lost 4 bases, with 14 bases spanning the gap. The V gene's germline CDR1 is SGHTA and CDR2 FQGNSA. The CDR3 loop spans 15 amino acids. In nucleotides, the CDR3 is TGTGCCAGCAGCTTAAGGTACGGGACGGCCTATGGCTACACCTTC. It specifies CASSLRYGTAYGYTF.

The chain combines TRBV11-2 with TRBJ1-2; TRBD1 is a possible D gene (5 bases). The CDR3 runs to 14 residues. From germline, CDR1 is SGHAT and CDR2 FQNNGV. V lost 0 bases, J lost 8 bases, and 13 bases lay in between. DNA of the CDR3: TGTGCCAGCAGCTTAGAGGGGGGGTTTGAAGGCTACACCTTC. Protein sequence: CASSLEGGFEGYTF.

CDR3 loop: CASSLGPASGGHYEQYF. The CDR3 nucleotides read TGTGCCAGCAGCTTAGGTCCCGCTAGCGGGGGCCATTACGAGCAGTACTTC. This chain connects TRBV11-2 to TRBJ2-7; 10 bases line up with TRBD2. V shed 1 base and J 4 bases; nucleotides not matched to a gene: 10. Germline CDR1 SGHAT, CDR2 FQNNGV. The CDR3 is made up of 17 amino acids.

This chain uses TRBV7-9 with TRBJ2-1; no definite D call. V was pared by 7 bases and J by 4 bases, with 8 bases between. This CDR3 contains 12 residues. Germline V gene data show CDR1 as SEHNR and CDR2 as FQNEAQ (reference sequence). The DNA for the CDR3 is TGTGCCAGCACCCAAGGGTACAATGAGCAGTTCTTC. This translates into CASTQGYNEQFF.

This sequence joins TRBV7-2 and TRBJ2-3, with D uncertain. CDR1 and CDR2 (germline): SGHTA, FQGNSA. V lost 0 bases and J lost 1, with 8 bases in between. This CDR3 contains 15 residues. CDR3 sequence (DNA): TGTGCCAGCAGCTTAGCGGGTTGGGGCACAGATACGCAGTATTTT. It translates to CASSLAGWGTDTQYF.

The chain carries TRBV29-1 and TRBJ2-3; possibly TRBD1 or TRBD2 for D (7 bases each). The V gene's germline CDR1 is SQVTM and CDR2 ANQGSEA. The CDR3 runs to 11 residues. The V and J ends lost 4 bases and 8 bases respectively, with 10 bases between them. Here the CDR3 DNA reads TGCAGCGTTGCAGGGGGGGGTACGCAGTATTTT. Protein: CSVAGGGTQYF.

This chain uses TRBV5-4 with TRBJ2-2, with D unresolved. Germline V gene data show CDR1 as SGHNT and CDR2 as YYREEE (reference sequence). The CDR3 spans 14 residues. Trimming took 0 bases from V and 4 from J, leaving 7 bases between them. The CDR3 reads CASSLEGGTGELFF. The CDR3 bases are TGTGCCAGCAGCTTGGAGGGTGGCACCGGGGAGCTGTTTTTT.